The clone carrying this TCR beta chain occurred many times. Its antigen is not known. These data are taken from a study of CD8+CD57+ T cells in acquired aplastic anemia. Looking at the study overall: On average, sorted CD4+ and CD8+ cells gave about 3.1 ug of DNA. Healthy donor CD4+ samples were sequenced to a depth that averaged roughly 10 million reads.

TCR beta VDJ combinations and CDR3 sequences were profiled from genomic DNA. Each CDR3 protein gets one entry after TCRdb re-called the reads with MiXCR. In the table there are a few hundred thousand distinct CDR3 sequences, around 63% of which are singletons. Regarding the study as a whole: Sharing between patients and controls was observed for about 27 CD8+ CDR3 sequences. In CD8+ cells, Simpson's diversity showed no significant difference between patients and controls.

V was cut by 7 bases and J by 6 bases, with 7 bases left in between. The CDR3 runs 11 residues. Sequencing used sorted CD4+, CD8+, or CD8+CD57+ T cells (not recorded which) from PBMCs. V and J are TRBV12-3 or TRBV12-4 and TRBJ2-1; D ambiguous. The source of this sequence is a human donor in good health. DNA for the CDR3: TGTGCCAGCACCCTCGGCAATGAGCAGTTCTTC. It translates to CASTLGNEQFF.